This T cell receptor beta chain was profiled in a study of cytomegalovirus exposure and HLA in healthy donors. In the PCR, 60 Vbeta and 13 Jbeta primers were used. Profiled with immunoSEQ multiplex PCR; TCRdb holds only in-frame clones, not every one. The sample shows roughly 130,000 clones, 70% to 85% of them seen only once. The germline V gene has CDR1 SGHDT and CDR2 YYEEEE. This CDR3 region has 14 residues. The J gene is TRBJ2-5, the V gene TRBV5-6; D may be TRBD1 (6 bases). The better agreement between TRBJ2-7 and the DNA end casts doubt on the J call. The specimen sequenced was PBMCs. This clonotype originated in a boy between 10 and 17 years old in good health and CMV-seronegative. The CDR3 nucleotides are TGTGCCAGCAGCTTGGTAACAGGGATATACGAGCAGTACTTC. Amino acid sequence: CASSLVTGIYEQYF.